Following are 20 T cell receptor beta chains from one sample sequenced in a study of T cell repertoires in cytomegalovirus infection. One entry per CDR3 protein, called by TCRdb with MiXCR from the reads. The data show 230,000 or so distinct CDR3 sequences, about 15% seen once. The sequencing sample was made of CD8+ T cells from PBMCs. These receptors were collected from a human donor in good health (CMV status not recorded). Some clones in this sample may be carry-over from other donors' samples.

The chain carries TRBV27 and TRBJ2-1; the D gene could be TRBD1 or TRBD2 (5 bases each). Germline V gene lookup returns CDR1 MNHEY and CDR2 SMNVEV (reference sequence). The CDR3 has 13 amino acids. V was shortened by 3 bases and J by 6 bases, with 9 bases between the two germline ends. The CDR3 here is CASSFGTINEQFF. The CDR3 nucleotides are TGTGCCAGCAGTTTTGGGACGATCAATGAGCAGTTCTTC.

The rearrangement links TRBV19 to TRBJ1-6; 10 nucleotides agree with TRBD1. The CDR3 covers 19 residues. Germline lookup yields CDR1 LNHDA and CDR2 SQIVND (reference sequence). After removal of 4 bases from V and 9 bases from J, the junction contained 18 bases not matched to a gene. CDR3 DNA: TGTGCCAGTAGTACCCCCGGGACAGGGGAAAGCTGGATGACTTCACCCCTCCACTTT. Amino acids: CASSTPGTGESWMTSPLHF.

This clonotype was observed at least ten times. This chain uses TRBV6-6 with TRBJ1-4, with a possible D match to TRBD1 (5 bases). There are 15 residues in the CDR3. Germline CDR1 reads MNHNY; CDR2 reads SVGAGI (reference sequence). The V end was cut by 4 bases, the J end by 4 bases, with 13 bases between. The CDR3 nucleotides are TGTGCCAGCAGTTCCCTCAGGGAATTTAATGAAAAACTGTTTTTT. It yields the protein CASSSLREFNEKLFF.

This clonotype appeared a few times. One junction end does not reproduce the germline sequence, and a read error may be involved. The chain's CDR3 is CSAKGQENTGELFF. The CDR3 DNA sequence: TGCAGCGCTAAAGGACAGGAGAACACCGGGGAGCTGTTTTTT. The V call is TRBV20-1, the J call TRBJ2-2, with 7 bases fitting TRBD1. The CDR3 spans 14 residues. Germline CDR1 is DFQATT and CDR2 is SNEGSKA (reference sequence).

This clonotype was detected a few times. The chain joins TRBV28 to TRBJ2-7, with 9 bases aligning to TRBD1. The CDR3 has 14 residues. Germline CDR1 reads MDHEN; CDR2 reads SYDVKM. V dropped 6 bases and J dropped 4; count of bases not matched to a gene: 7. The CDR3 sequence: CASRRTGTGYEQYF. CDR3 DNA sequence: TGTGCCAGCAGACGAACCGGGACAGGGTACGAGCAGTACTTC.

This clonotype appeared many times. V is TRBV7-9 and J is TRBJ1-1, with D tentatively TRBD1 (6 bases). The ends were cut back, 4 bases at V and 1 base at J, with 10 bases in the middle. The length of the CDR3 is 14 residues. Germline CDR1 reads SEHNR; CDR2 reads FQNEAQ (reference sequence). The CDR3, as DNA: TGTGCCAGCAGCTACCGAGGGGGGAACACTGAAGCTTTCTTT. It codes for CASSYRGGNTEAFF.

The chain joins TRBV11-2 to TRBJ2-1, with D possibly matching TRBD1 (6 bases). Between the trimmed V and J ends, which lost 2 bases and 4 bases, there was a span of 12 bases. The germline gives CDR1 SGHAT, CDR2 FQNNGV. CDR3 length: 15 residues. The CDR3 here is CASSLWTELYNEQFF. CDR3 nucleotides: TGTGCCAGCAGCTTATGGACAGAACTTTACAATGAGCAGTTCTTC.

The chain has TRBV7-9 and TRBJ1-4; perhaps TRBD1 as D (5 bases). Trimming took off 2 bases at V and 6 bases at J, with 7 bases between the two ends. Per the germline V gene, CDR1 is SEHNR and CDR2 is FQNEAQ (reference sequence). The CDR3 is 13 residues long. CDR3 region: CASSLQGDEKLFF. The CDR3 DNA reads TGTGCCAGCAGCTTACAGGGCGATGAAAAACTGTTTTTT.

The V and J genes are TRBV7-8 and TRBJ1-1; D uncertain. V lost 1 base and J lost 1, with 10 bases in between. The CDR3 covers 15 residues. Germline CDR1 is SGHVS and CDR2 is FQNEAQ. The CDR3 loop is CASSLVGFANTEAFF. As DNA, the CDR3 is TGTGCCAGCAGCTTAGTCGGTTTTGCGAACACTGAAGCTTTCTTT.

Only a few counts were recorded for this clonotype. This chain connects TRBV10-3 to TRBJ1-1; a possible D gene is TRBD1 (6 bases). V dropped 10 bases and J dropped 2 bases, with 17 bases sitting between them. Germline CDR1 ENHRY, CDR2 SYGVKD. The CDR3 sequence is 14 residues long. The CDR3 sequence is CATMVAGENTEAFF. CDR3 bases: TGTGCCACCATGGTGGCAGGGGAAAACACTGAAGCTTTCTTT.

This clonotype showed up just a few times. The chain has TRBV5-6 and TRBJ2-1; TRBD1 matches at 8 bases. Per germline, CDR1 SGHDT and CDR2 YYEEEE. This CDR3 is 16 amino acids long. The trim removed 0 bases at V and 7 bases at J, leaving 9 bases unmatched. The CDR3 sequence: CASSLVGTGNGNEQFF. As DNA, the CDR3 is TGTGCCAGCAGCTTGGTGGGGACAGGCAACGGGAATGAGCAGTTCTTC.

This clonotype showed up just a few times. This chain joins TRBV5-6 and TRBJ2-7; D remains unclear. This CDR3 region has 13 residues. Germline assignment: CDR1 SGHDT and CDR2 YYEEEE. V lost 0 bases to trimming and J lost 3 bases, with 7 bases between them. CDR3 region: CASSLAVNYEQYF. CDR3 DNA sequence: TGTGCCAGCAGCTTGGCAGTGAACTACGAGCAGTACTTC.

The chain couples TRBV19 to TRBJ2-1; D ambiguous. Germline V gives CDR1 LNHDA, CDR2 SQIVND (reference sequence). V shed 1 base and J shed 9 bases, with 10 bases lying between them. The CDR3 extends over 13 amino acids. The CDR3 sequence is CASSIVGPGEQFF. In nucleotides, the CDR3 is TGTGCCAGTAGTATAGTCGGGCCTGGTGAGCAGTTCTTC.

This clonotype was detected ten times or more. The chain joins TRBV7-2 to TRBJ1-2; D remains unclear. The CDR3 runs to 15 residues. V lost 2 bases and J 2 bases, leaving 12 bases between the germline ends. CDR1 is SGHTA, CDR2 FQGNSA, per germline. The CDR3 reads CASSLSSRTNYGYTF. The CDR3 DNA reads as TGTGCCAGCAGCTTATCCTCCAGGACGAACTATGGCTACACCTTC.

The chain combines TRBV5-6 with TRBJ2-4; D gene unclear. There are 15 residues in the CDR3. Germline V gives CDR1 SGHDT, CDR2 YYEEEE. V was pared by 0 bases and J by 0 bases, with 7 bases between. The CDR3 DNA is TGTGCCAGCAGCTTGGGAGCAGTAGCCAAAAACATTCAGTACTTC. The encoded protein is CASSLGAVAKNIQYF.

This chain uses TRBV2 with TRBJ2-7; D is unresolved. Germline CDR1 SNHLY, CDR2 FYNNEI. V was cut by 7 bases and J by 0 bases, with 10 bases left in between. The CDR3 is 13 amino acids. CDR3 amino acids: CASMGERSYEQYF. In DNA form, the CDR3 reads TGTGCCAGCATGGGCGAACGCTCCTACGAGCAGTACTTC.

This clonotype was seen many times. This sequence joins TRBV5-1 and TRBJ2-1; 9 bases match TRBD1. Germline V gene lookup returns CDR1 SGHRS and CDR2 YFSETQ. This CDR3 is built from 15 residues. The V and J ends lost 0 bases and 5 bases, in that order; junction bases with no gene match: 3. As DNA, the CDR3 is TGCGCCAGCAGCTTGGGACAGGGGGTCCACAATGAGCAGTTCTTC. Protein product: CASSLGQGVHNEQFF.

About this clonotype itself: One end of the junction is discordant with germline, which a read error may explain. The DNA of the CDR3 is TGTGCTAGCAGCTTGGAGACCCGCGATGAGCAGTTCTTC. This encodes CASSLETRDEQFF. The chain uses TRBV7-7 and TRBJ2-1; D is undetermined. The CDR3 contains 13 residues. Germline V CDR1 and CDR2: SSHAT, FNYEAQ (reference sequence).

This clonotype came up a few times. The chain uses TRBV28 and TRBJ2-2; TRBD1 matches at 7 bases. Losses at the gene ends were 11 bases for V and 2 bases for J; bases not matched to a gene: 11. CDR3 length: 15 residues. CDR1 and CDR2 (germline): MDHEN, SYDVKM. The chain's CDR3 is CAAFRTGVNTGELFF. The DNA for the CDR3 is TGTGCCGCATTCAGGACAGGCGTAAACACCGGGGAGCTGTTTTTT.

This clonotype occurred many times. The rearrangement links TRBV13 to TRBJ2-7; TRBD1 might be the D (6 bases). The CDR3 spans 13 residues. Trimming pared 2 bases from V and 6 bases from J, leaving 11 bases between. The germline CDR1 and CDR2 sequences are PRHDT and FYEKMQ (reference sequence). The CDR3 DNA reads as TGTGCCAGCAGCTTATCCGAAGGGGGCGAGCAGTACTTC. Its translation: CASSLSEGGEQYF.